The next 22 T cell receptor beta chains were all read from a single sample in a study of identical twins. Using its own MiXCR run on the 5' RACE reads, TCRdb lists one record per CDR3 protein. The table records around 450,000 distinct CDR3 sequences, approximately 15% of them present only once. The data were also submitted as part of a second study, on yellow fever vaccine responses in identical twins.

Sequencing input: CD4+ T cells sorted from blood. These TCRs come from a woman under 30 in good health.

CDR3 protein: CASSYRTGLVVQPQHF. In nucleotides, the CDR3 is TGTGCCAGCAGTTACCGGACAGGGCTGGTGGTGCAGCCCCAGCATTTT. J is TRBJ1-5 and V is TRBV6-2 or TRBV6-3, with 8 bases identical to TRBD1. The CDR3 has 16 amino acids. Germline values: CDR1 MNHEY, CDR2 SVGEGT. The ends lost 2 bases at V and 7 bases at J; junction bases unmatched: 10.

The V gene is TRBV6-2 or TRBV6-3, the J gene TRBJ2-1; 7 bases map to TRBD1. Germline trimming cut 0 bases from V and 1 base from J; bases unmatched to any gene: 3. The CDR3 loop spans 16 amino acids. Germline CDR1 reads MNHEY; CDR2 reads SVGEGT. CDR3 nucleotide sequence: TGTGCCAGCAGTTACTCGACAGGGATATCCTACAATGAGCAGTTCTTC. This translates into CASSYSTGISYNEQFF.

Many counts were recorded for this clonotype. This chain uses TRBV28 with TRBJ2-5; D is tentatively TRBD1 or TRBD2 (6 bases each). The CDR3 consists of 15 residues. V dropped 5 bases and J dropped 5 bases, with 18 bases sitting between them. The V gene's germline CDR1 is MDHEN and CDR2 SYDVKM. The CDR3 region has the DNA TGTGCCAGCAGTCCGGGGGACATCTCTTCCGAGACCCAGTACTTC. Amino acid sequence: CASSPGDISSETQYF.

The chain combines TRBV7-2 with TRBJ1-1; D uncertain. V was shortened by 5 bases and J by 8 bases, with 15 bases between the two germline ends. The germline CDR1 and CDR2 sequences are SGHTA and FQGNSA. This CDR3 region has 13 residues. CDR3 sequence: CASSLKRGREAFF. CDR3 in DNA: TGTGCCAGCAGCCTAAAACGCGGCAGGGAAGCTTTCTTT.

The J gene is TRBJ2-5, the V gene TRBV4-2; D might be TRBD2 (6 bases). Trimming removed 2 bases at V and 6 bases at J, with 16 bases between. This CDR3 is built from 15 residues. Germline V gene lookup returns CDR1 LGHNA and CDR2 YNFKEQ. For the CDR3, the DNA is TGTGCCAGCAGCCAACGGCCTAGCGCCATTCAGACCCAGTACTTC. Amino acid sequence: CASSQRPSAIQTQYF.

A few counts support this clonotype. CDR3 DNA: TGTGCCACCAGCAGGGATCCAGGGCAGCAAGAGACCCAGTACTTC. It yields the protein CATSRDPGQQETQYF. This chain uses TRBV15 with TRBJ2-5, with D possibly TRBD1 on 5 matching bases. The CDR3 is 15 residues long. The germline CDR1 and CDR2 sequences are LNHNV and YYDKDF (reference sequence). The germline V and J ends were trimmed by 3 bases and 2 bases, with 13 bases remaining between them.

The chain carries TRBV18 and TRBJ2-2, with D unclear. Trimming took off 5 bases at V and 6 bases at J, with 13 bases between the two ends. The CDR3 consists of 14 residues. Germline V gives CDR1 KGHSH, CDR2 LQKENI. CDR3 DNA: TGTGCCAGCTCAGCGGCCCGACGCGCCGGGGAGCTGTTTTTT. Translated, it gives CASSAARRAGELFF. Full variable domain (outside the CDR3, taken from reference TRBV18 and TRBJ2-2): NAGVMQNPRHLVRRRGQEARLRCSPMKGHSHVYWYRQLPEEGLKFMVYLQKENIIDESGMPKERFSAEFPKEGPSILRIQQVVRGDSAAYFCASSAARRAGELFFGEGSRLTVL.

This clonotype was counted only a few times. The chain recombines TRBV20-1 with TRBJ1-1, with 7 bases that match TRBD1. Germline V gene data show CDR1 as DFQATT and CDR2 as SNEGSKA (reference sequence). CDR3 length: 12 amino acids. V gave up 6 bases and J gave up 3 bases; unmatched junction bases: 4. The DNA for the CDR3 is TGCAGTGCACATACAGGGGACACTGAAGCTTTCTTT. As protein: CSAHTGDTEAFF.

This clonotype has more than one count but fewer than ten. The DNA of the CDR3 is TGTGCCAGCAGCTACCGGGACGGAATCTATGGCTACACCTTC. This codes for CASSYRDGIYGYTF. The V call is TRBV7-8, the J call TRBJ1-2; D is possibly TRBD1 (5 bases). This CDR3 has 14 residues. Trimming took 4 bases from V and 4 from J, leaving 13 bases between them. Germline loops: CDR1 SGHVS, CDR2 FQNEAQ.

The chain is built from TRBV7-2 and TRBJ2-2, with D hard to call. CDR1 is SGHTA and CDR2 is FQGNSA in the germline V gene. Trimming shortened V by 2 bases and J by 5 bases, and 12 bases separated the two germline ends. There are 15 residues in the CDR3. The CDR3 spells CASSLSVRRTGELFF. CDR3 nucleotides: TGTGCCAGCAGCTTATCGGTTCGGCGTACCGGGGAGCTGTTTTTT.

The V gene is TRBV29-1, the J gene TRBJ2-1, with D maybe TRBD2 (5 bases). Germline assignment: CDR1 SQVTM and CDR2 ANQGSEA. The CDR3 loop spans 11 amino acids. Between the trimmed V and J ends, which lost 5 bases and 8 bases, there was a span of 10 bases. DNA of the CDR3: TGCAGCGTTCAAACGGGGTATGAGCAGTTCTTC. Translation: CSVQTGYEQFF.

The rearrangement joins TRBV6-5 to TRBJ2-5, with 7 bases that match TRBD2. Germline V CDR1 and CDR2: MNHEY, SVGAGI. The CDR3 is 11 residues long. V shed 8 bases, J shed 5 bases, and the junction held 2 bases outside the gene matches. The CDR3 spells CASLGGETQYF. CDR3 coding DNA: TGTGCCAGCCTGGGGGGGGAGACCCAGTACTTC.

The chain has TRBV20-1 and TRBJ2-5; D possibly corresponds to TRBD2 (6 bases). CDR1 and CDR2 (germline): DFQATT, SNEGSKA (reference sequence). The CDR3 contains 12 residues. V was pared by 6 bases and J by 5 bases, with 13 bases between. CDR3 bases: TGCAGTGCACCCGGGGGTTGGGAGACCCAGTACTTC. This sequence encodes CSAPGGWETQYF.

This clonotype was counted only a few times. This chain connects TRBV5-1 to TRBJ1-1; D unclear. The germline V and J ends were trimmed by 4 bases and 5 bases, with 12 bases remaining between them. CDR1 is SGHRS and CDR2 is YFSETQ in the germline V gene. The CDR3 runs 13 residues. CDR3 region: CASSNPGGTEAFF. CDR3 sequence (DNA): TGCGCCAGCAGCAACCCGGGTGGGACTGAAGCTTTCTTT. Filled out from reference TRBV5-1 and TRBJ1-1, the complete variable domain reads KAGVTQTPRYLIKTRGQQVTLSCSPISGHRSVSWYQQTPGQGLQFLFEYFSETQRNKGNFPGRFSGRQFSNSRSEMNVSTLELGDSALYLCASSNPGGTEAFFGQGTRLTVV.

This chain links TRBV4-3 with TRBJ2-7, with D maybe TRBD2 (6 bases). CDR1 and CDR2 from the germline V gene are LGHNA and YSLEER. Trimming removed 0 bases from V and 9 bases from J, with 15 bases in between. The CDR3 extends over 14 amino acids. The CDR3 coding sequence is TGCGCCAGCAGCCAAGAGGCGGGATCCAGCGCGCAGTACTTC. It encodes CASSQEAGSSAQYF.

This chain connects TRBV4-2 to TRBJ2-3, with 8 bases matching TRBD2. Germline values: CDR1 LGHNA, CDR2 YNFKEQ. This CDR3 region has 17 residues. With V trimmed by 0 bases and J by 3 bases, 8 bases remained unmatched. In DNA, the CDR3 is TGTGCCAGCAGCCAAGATGAAAGCGGGAGAGGGACAGATACGCAGTATTTT. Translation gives CASSQDESGRGTDTQYF.

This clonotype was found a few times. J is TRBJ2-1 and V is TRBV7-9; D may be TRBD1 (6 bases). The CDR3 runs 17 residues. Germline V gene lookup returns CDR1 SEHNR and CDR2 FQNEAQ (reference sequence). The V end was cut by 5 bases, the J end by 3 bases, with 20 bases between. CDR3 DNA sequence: TGTGCCAGCAGCACCAACAGGGAAGATCAGGTCTACAATGAGCAGTTCTTC. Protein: CASSTNREDQVYNEQFF.

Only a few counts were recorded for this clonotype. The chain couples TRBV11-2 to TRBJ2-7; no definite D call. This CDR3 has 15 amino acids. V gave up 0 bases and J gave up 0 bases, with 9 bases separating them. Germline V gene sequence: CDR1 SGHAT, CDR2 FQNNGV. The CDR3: CASSLDPANSYEQYF. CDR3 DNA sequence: TGTGCCAGCAGCTTAGATCCCGCAAACTCCTACGAGCAGTACTTC. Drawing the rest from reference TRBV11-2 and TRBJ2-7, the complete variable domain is EAGVAQSPRYKIIEKRQSVAFWCNPISGHATLYWYQQILGQGPKLLIQFQNNGVVDDSQLPKDRFSAERLKGVDSTLKIQPAKLEDSAVYLCASSLDPANSYEQYFGPGTRLTVT.

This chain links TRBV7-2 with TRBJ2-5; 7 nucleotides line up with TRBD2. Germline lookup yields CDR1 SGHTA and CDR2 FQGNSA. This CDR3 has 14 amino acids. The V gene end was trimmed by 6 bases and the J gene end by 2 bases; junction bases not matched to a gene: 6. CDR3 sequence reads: CASRTLGGQETQYF. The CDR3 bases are TGTGCCAGCAGAACCTTGGGGGGGCAAGAGACCCAGTACTTC.

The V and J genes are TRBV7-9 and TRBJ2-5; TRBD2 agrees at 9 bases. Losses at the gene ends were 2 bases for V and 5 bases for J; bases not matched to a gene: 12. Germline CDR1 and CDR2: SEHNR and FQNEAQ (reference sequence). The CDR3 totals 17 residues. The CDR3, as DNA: TGTGCCAGCAGCTTATGGAGCGGGAGGAAGGGTTTTGAGACCCAGTACTTC. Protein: CASSLWSGRKGFETQYF.

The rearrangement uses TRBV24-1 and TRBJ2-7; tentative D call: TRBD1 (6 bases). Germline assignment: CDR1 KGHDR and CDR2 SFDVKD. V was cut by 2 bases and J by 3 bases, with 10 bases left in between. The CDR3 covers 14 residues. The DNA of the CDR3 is TGTGCCACCAGTGATTCAGACAGGAGCTACGAGCAGTACTTC. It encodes CATSDSDRSYEQYF.

The DNA of the CDR3 is TGTGCCAGCCGATCCGACTCCGGGGCCGACGGTGACACGCAGTATTTT. Amino acids: CASRSDSGADGDTQYF. The chain carries TRBV3-1 and TRBJ2-3; D possibly matches TRBD1 or TRBD2 (5 bases each). The CDR3 has 16 amino acids. Germline CDR1 is LGHDT and CDR2 is YNNKEL (reference sequence). Trimming pared 8 bases from V and 9 bases from J, leaving 27 bases between.